Shown below are 9 T cell receptor beta chains from a single sample sequenced in a study of early T cells in non-severe SARS-CoV-2 infection. TCRdb passed the 5' RACE reads through MiXCR, listing each CDR3 protein once. The table has 90,000 to 120,000 distinct CDR3 sequences, 12% seen once. Material: whole blood. Receptors originate from an adult who was a healthcare worker with PCR-confirmed SARS-CoV-2 infection or an uninfected control (not recorded which).

A word on this clonotype: At one end the junction does not follow the germline gene, possibly because of a read error. The V gene is TRBV3-1, the J gene TRBJ2-3, with D maybe TRBD2 (5 bases). CDR3 size: 13 residues. The V gene's germline CDR1 is LGHDT and CDR2 YNNKEL (reference sequence). CDR3 sequence: CASSEEERNTQYF. The CDR3 DNA reads as TGTGCCAGCAGCGAAGAGGAGCGGAATACGCAGTATTTT.

This clonotype was picked up a small number of times. J is TRBJ1-1 and V is TRBV3-1, with D tentatively TRBD1 (6 bases). V lost 1 base and J lost 4, with 13 bases in between. The CDR3 length is 15 residues. In germline, CDR1 is LGHDT, CDR2 YNNKEL (reference sequence). CDR3 sequence (DNA): TGTGCCAGCAGCCAAGGCGGGGGGCGCGGCACTGAAGCTTTCTTT. This encodes CASSQGGGRGTEAFF.

This clonotype has just a few counts. V gene TRBV5-1 combines with J gene TRBJ1-1; D is ambiguous. Trimming removed 1 base from V and 6 bases from J, with 10 bases in between. Germline loops: CDR1 SGHRS, CDR2 YFSETQ. This CDR3 region has 13 residues. The CDR3 DNA follows: TGCGCCAGCAGCTTGTCTTCGGTGGCTGAAGCTTTCTTT. Amino acids: CASSLSSVAEAFF.

This clonotype was seen a handful of times. This chain links TRBV18 with TRBJ2-7; unclear D gene. The CDR3 sequence is 14 residues long. The V gene lost 6 bases and the J gene lost 0 bases, with 12 bases spanning the gap. The germline V gene has CDR1 KGHSH and CDR2 LQKENI. CDR3 in DNA: TGTGCCAGCTCTCTTTTACCTAGCTCCTACGAGCAGTACTTC. This gives the protein CASSLLPSSYEQYF.

The chain carries TRBV4-2 and TRBJ2-3, with D possibly TRBD2 on 5 matching bases. V dropped 0 bases and J dropped 1 base, with 26 bases sitting between them. The CDR3 has 21 amino acids. Germline CDR1 and CDR2: LGHNA and YNFKEQ. CDR3 coding DNA: TGTGCCAGCAGCCAAGAGGCCCGGGGAACGGGAAGGTCCCACCGCACAGATACGCAGTATTTT. Translation: CASSQEARGTGRSHRTDTQYF.

This clonotype was recorded at least ten times. The genes are TRBV16 and TRBJ2-1; TRBD1 is a possible D gene (5 bases). V was shortened by 3 bases and J by 0 bases, with 9 bases between the two germline ends. The CDR3 is made up of 15 amino acids. The germline CDR1 and CDR2 sequences are KGHSY and FQNENV. CDR3 in DNA: TGTGCCAGCAGCCAGCAGGGTATCTCCTACAATGAGCAGTTCTTC. It is translated as CASSQQGISYNEQFF.

This clonotype was detected ten times or more. The V gene is TRBV27, the J gene TRBJ2-7; D unclear. Germline V lookup: CDR1 MNHEY, CDR2 SMNVEV (reference sequence). The CDR3 consists of 16 residues. V lost 4 bases and J 1 base, leaving 17 bases between the germline ends. As DNA, the CDR3 is TGTGCCAGCAGTTCTAAGCGTACAGCCGTTTCCTACGAGCAGTACTTC. The encoded protein is CASSSKRTAVSYEQYF.

A few counts support this clonotype. This chain joins TRBV29-1 and TRBJ2-6; the D gene is possibly TRBD2 (5 bases). Looked up from germline, CDR1 is SQVTM and CDR2 is ANQGSEA. The CDR3 extends over 16 amino acids. Trimming removed 5 bases from V and 4 bases from J, with 18 bases in between. CDR3 loop: CSVWNRLPGGANVLTF. The CDR3 DNA is TGCAGCGTTTGGAACCGACTACCTGGGGGGGCCAACGTCCTGACTTTC. The whole variable domain, filled in from reference TRBV29-1 and TRBJ2-6, reads SAVISQKPSRDICQRGTSLTIQCQVDSQVTMMFWYRQQPGQSLTLIATANQGSEATYESGFVIDKFPISRPNLTFSTLTVSNMSPEDSSIYLCSVWNRLPGGANVLTFGAGSRLTVL.

Only a few counts were recorded for this clonotype. This chain joins TRBV15 and TRBJ2-1; no definite D call. Trimming removed 0 bases from V and 0 bases from J, with 18 bases in between. This CDR3 is built from 19 residues. Germline CDR1 LNHNV, CDR2 YYDKDF (reference sequence). CDR3 DNA sequence: TGTGCCACCAGCAGAGATCGTTTCTCGCGCGGCAGCTCCTACAATGAGCAGTTCTTC. It is translated as CATSRDRFSRGSSYNEQFF.